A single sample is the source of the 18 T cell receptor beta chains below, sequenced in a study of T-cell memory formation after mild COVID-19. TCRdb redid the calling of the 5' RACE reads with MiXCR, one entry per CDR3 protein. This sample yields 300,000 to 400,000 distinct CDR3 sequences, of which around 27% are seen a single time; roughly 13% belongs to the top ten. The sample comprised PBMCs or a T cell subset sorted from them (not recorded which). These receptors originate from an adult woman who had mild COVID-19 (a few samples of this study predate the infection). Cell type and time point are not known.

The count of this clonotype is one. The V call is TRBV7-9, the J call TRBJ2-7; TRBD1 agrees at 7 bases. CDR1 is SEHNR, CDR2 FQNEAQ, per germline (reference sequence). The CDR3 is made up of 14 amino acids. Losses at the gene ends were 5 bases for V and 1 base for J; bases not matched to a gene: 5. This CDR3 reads CASSDQTGSYEQYF. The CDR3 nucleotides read TGTGCCAGCAGCGACCAGACAGGGTCCTACGAGCAGTACTTC.

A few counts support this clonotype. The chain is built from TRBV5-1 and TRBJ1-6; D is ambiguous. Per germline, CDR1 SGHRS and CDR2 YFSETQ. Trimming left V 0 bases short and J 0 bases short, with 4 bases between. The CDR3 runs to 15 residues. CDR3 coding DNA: TGCGCCAGCAGCTTGGACAGCTCCTATAATTCACCCCTCCACTTT. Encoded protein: CASSLDSSYNSPLHF.

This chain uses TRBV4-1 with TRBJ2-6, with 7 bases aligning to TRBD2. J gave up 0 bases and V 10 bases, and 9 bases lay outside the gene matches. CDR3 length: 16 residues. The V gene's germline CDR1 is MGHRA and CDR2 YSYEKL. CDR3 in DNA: TGCGCCACCGGGGAGGGAAAGATCTCTGGGGCCAACGTCCTGACTTTC. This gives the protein CATGEGKISGANVLTF.

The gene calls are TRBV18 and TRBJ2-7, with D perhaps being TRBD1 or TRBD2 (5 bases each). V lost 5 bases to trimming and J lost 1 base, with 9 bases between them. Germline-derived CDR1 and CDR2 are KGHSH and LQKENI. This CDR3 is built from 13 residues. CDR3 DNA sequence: TGTGCCAGCTCAGAAGGGGAGTCCTACGAGCAGTACTTC. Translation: CASSEGESYEQYF.

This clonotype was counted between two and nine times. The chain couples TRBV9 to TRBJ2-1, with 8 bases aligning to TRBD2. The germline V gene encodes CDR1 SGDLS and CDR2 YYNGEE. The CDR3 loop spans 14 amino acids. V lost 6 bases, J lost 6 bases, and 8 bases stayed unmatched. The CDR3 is CASNPAGVSNEQFF. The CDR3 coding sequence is TGTGCCAGCAACCCAGCGGGAGTAAGCAATGAGCAGTTCTTC.

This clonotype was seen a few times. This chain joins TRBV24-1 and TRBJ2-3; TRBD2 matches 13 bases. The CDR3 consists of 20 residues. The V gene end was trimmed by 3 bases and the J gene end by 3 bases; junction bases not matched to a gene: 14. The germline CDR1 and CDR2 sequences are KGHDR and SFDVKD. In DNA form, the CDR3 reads TGTGCCACCAGTGATAGGGGTTTTCGGACTAGCGGGAGAGAGACAGATACGCAGTATTTT. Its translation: CATSDRGFRTSGRETDTQYF.

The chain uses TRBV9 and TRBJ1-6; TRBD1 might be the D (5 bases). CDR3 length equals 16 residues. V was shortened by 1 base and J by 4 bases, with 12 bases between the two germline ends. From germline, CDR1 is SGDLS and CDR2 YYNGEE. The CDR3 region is CASSVRDGAYNSPLHF. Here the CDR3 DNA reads TGTGCCAGCAGCGTACGTGATGGGGCTTATAATTCACCCCTCCACTTT. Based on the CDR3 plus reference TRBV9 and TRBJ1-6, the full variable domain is DSGVTQTPKHLITATGQRVTLRCSPRSGDLSVYWYQQSLDQGLQFLIQYYNGEERAKGNILERFSAQQFPDLHSELNLSSLELGDSALYFCASSVRDGAYNSPLHFGNGTRLTVT.

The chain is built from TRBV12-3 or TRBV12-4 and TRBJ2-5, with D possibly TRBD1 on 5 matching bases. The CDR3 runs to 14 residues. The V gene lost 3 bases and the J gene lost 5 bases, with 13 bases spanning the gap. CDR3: CASSFLGARETQYF. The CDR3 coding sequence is TGTGCCAGCAGTTTTCTTGGGGCCCGGGAGACCCAGTACTTC.

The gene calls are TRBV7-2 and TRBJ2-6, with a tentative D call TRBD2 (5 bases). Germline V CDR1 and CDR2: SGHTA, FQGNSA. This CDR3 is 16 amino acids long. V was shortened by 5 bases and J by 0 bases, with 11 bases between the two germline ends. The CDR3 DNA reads TGTGCCAGCAGCACTGGACTGCACTCTGGGGCCAACGTCCTGACTTTC. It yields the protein CASSTGLHSGANVLTF. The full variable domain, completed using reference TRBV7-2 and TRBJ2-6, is GAGVSQSPSNKVTEKGKDVELRCDPISGHTALYWYRQSLGQGLEFLIYFQGNSAPDKSGLPSDRFSAERTGGSVSTLTIQRTQQEDSAVYLCASSTGLHSGANVLTFGAGSRLTVL.

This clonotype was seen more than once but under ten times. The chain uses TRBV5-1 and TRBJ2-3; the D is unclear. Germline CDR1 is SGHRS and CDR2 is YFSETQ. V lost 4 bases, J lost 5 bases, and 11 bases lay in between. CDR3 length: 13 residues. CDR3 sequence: CASSPAQLDTQYF. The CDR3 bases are TGCGCCAGCAGCCCGGCCCAGCTAGATACGCAGTATTTT.

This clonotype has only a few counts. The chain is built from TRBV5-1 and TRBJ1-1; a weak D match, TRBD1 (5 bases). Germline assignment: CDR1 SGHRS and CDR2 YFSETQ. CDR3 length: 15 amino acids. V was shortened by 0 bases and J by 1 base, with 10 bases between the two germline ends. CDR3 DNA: TGCGCCAGCAGCTTGGAGGGGACGAGGAACACTGAAGCTTTCTTT. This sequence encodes CASSLEGTRNTEAFF.

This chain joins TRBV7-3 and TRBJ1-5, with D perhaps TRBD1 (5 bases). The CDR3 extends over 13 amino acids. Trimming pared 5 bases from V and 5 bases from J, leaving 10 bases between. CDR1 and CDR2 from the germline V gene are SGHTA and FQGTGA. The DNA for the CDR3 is TGTGCCAGCAGCCCTGGGGCGGATCAGCCCCAGCATTTT. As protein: CASSPGADQPQHF.

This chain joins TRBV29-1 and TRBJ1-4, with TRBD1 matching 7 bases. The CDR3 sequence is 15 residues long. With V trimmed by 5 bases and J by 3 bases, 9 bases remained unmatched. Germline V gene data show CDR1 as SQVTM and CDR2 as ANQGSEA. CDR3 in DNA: TGCAGCGTTAAGGCGACAGGGTACTCTAATGAAAAACTGTTTTTT. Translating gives CSVKATGYSNEKLFF.

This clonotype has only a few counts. In nucleotides, the CDR3 is TGTGCCAGCAGCTACACGAACAATGAGCAGTTCTTC. Its translation: CASSYTNNEQFF. The J gene is TRBJ2-1, the V gene TRBV7-9; D is uncertain. V dropped 4 bases and J dropped 5 bases, with 6 bases sitting between them. The V gene's germline CDR1 is SEHNR and CDR2 FQNEAQ (reference sequence). The CDR3 length is 12 residues.

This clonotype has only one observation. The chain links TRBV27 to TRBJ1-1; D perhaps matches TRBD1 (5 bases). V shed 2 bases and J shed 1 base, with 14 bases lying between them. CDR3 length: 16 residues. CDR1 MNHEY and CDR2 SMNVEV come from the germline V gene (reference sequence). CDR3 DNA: TGTGCCAGCAGTTTAGGCAGGGTGGTTCAGAACACTGAAGCTTTCTTT. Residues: CASSLGRVVQNTEAFF.

The CDR3 nucleotides are TGTGCCAGCAGCTACCCCCCCCAGCAGTTCTTC. Residues: CASSYPPQQFF. V is TRBV7-2 and J is TRBJ2-1, with D unclear. This CDR3 has 11 amino acids. V gave up 4 bases and J gave up 11 bases, with 9 bases separating them. Germline V gene data show CDR1 as SGHTA and CDR2 as FQGNSA.

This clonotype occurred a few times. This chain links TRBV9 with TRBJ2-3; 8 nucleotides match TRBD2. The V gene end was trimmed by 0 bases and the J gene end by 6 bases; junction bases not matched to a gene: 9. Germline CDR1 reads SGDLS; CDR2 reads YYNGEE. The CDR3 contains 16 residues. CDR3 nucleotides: TGTGCCAGCAGCGTAGCGGGAGGGAGCCCTATGGATACGCAGTATTTT. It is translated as CASSVAGGSPMDTQYF.

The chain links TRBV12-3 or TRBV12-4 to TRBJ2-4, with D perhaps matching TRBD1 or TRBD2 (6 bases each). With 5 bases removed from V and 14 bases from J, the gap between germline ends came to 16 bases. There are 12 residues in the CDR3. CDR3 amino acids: CASSPGAGRKYF. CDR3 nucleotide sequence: TGTGCCAGCAGTCCGGGGGCGGGACGAAAGTACTTC.